This T cell receptor (beta chain) stems from a study of blood T cells in healthy people across ages. Each sample had at least 6.5 million PBMCs isolated. There are many counts of this clonotype. The antigen is undetermined. Findings of the study overall: The study lacked donor CMV status, which possibly confounded expanded clonotype changes.

For the second PCR, which ran for 7 to 11 cycles, a sample-barcoded 5' primer and a J-beta primer mix were used. TCRdb re-derived calls from the 5' RACE reads in MiXCR, one entry per CDR3 protein. Here the sample spans more than 750,000 distinct CDR3 sequences, almost 30% being singletons. A further study also used this sample, focusing on T cells of mothers and their children.

Source material: blood. This clonotype originated in a woman in her 40s in good health.

CDR3 DNA: TGTGCCAGCAATGGTGGCACTAAGAACACTGAAGCTTTCTTT. Translation: CASNGGTKNTEAFF. The V and J genes are TRBV12-3 or TRBV12-4 and TRBJ1-1; D is unclear. V shed 7 bases and J shed 1 base, with 13 bases lying between them. This CDR3 comprises 14 residues.